This T cell receptor (beta chain) was captured by sequencing in a study of T cell repertoires in cytomegalovirus infection. Whole-study context: Signatures in public TCR beta sequences pointed to both CMV infection and matching HLA type.

Trimming cost V 7 bases and J 2 bases, with 11 bases left between them. CDR1 and CDR2 (germline): MNHEY, SVGEGT. The CDR3 extends over 13 amino acids. This clonotype was counted many times. The target antigen is unknown. TCRdb re-called the reads through MiXCR, storing one row per CDR3 protein. The repertoire consists of roughly 320,000 distinct CDR3 sequences, with approximately 8.9% occurring once and the leading ten covering less than 3%. Study-level points and caveats: Cumulative frequency of public TCR beta families picked out carriers of CMV plus the relevant HLA. In two of eight donors, the top clonotype was HLA-C-restricted CMV-specific.

The chain joins TRBV6-2 or TRBV6-3 to TRBJ2-5; no definite D call. Sequencing was performed on PBMCs. The receptor comes from a human donor in good health (CMV status not recorded). Some clones in this sample may be carry-over from other donors' samples. CDR3 sequence (DNA): TGTGCCAGCAACCCTCGGCCTCAAGAGACCCAGTACTTC. Protein sequence: CASNPRPQETQYF.